Listed here are 21 T cell receptor beta chains from one sample, sequenced in a study of T cell responses to AZD1222 COVID-19 vaccine. Clones were sequenced by immunoSEQ multiplex PCR, and TCRdb holds only the in-frame ones, with some missing. The sample gives some 130,000 clones, over 75% of which show up once; roughly 1.6% is in the top ten. The source was peripheral blood, collected on day 0 of AZD1222 vaccination. These receptors originate from an adult in good health.

V usage is TRBV7-9 and J usage is TRBJ2-1, with 10 bases that match TRBD2. This CDR3 has 15 residues. Looked up from germline, CDR1 is SEHNR and CDR2 is FQNEAQ (reference sequence). The junction had 8 bases not matched to a gene; V was cut back by 4 bases and J by 8 bases. For the CDR3, the DNA is TGTGCCAGCAGCTCGGTAGCGGGAGGTAGCGATGAGCAGTTCTTC. Translation: CASSSVAGGSDEQFF.

The chain couples TRBV18 to TRBJ1-4, with a weak D call TRBD1 (6 bases). V was cut by 3 bases and J by 0 bases, with 11 bases left in between. The germline V gene encodes CDR1 KGHSH and CDR2 LQKENI. CDR3 length: 16 residues. CDR3 amino acids: CASSPPGQTTNEKLFF. DNA of the CDR3: TGTGCCAGCTCACCCCCAGGACAGACAACTAATGAAAAACTGTTTTTT. The variable domain in full, completed from reference TRBV18 and TRBJ1-4, reads NAGVMQNPRHLVRRRGQEARLRCSPMKGHSHVYWYRQLPEEGLKFMVYLQKENIIDESGMPKERFSAEFPKEGPSILRIQQVVRGDSAAYFCASSPPGQTTNEKLFFGSGTQLSVL.

This clone was detected only once. V and J are TRBV9 and TRBJ1-2, with D maybe TRBD1 (5 bases). The CDR3 is 16 amino acids. Germline CDR1 and CDR2: SGDLS and YYNGEE. The V end lost 3 bases, the J end lost 4 bases, and 19 bases lay between the germline ends. The CDR3 DNA reads TGTGCCAGCAGCGCGGACGGACGGGGGGATGGCTATGGCTACACCTTC. Its translation: CASSADGRGDGYGYTF.

In its sample, this clone was seen a few times. This sequence joins TRBV9 and TRBJ2-3; D not certain. Germline CDR1 reads SGDLS; CDR2 reads YYNGEE. Deletions cut 0 bases from V and 0 bases from J, with 11 bases between. The CDR3 has 16 amino acids. CDR3 in amino acids: CASSVEMGLSTDTQYF. Here the CDR3 DNA reads TGTGCCAGCAGCGTAGAAATGGGCCTCAGCACAGATACGCAGTATTTT.

V and J are TRBV3-1 (or the pseudogene TRBV3-2) and TRBJ2-3; TRBD2 matches at 13 bases. Germline assignment: CDR1 LGHDT and CDR2 YNNKEL (reference sequence). V shed 4 bases and J 0 bases; nucleotides not matched to a gene: 10. This CDR3 is built from 19 residues. The CDR3, as DNA: TGTGCCAGCAGCCCATATCGAACTAGCGGGGGGGGAAGCACAGATACGCAGTATTTT. Amino acids: CASSPYRTSGGGSTDTQYF.

The gene calls are TRBV11-2 and TRBJ1-6, with D tentatively TRBD1 (6 bases). This CDR3 has 16 residues. V shed 2 bases and J shed 4 bases, with 12 bases lying between them. Germline lookup yields CDR1 SGHAT and CDR2 FQNNGV. The CDR3 nucleotides read TGTGCCAGCAGCTTAAATACAGGGTCGTATAATTCACCCCTCCACTTT. Translation gives CASSLNTGSYNSPLHF. Full variable domain (missing parts from reference TRBV11-2 and TRBJ1-6): EAGVAQSPRYKIIEKRQSVAFWCNPISGHATLYWYQQILGQGPKLLIQFQNNGVVDDSQLPKDRFSAERLKGVDSTLKIQPAKLEDSAVYLCASSLNTGSYNSPLHFGNGTRLTVT.

V and J are TRBV5-8 and TRBJ1-3; D is possibly TRBD1 (6 bases). V was shortened by 4 bases and J by 0 bases, with 8 bases between the two germline ends. Germline assignment: CDR1 SGHTS and CDR2 YDEGEE. The CDR3 has 14 residues. CDR3 coding DNA: TGTGCCAGCAGCCCAGGGGCCTCTGGAAACACCATATATTTT. It encodes CASSPGASGNTIYF.

The chain uses TRBV1 and TRBJ2-7; the listed D gene, TRBD2, was not tested against the DNA. TRBV1 is designated a pseudogene. This CDR3 contains 18 residues. This chain's CDR3 is CTSSLGLAGGPSSYEQYF. The CDR3 bases are TGCACCAGCAGCCTGGGACTAGCGGGGGGCCCGAGCTCCTACGAGCAGTACTTC.

CDR3 sequence (DNA): TGTGCCACCAACACACACAACTCTGGGGCCAACGTCCTGACTTTC. This gives the protein CATNTHNSGANVLTF. This chain uses TRBV15 with TRBJ2-6; D is unresolved. Per germline, CDR1 LNHNV and CDR2 YYDKDF (reference sequence). The CDR3 totals 15 residues. V lost 7 bases to trimming and J lost 0 bases, with 10 bases between them.

This clone was recorded once. The chain employs TRBV19 and TRBJ1-1; D might be TRBD1 (5 bases). This CDR3 has 12 amino acids. The V end was cut by 7 bases, the J end by 4 bases, with 10 bases between. Per the germline V gene, CDR1 is LNHDA and CDR2 is SQIVND (reference sequence). The CDR3: CASNHGGTEAFF. The CDR3 nucleotides read TGTGCCAGTAATCACGGGGGCACTGAAGCTTTCTTT.

The gene calls are TRBV27 and TRBJ1-4; D not certain. Germline V gene sequence: CDR1 MNHEY, CDR2 SMNVEV (reference sequence). This CDR3 has 13 amino acids. V gave up 6 bases and J gave up 5 bases, with 10 bases separating them. The CDR3 protein is CASRRGSNEKLFF. The CDR3 nucleotides read TGTGCCAGCAGACGGGGAAGCAATGAAAAACTGTTTTTT.

The V gene is TRBV19, the J gene TRBJ2-6; perhaps D is TRBD1 or TRBD2 (5 bases each). Germline CDR1 LNHDA, CDR2 SQIVND (reference sequence). V lost 5 bases and J 3 bases, leaving 11 bases between the germline ends. CDR3 length: 15 residues. The CDR3 nucleotides are TGTGCCAGTAGTTTTAGGGGAGATGGGGCCAACGTCCTGACTTTC. Translation: CASSFRGDGANVLTF.

The rearrangement uses TRBV27 and TRBJ1-2; D is perhaps TRBD1 (6 bases). Germline CDR1 MNHEY, CDR2 SMNVEV (reference sequence). Trimming cost V 6 bases and J 5 bases, with 10 bases left between them. The CDR3 has 12 amino acids. CDR3 nucleotides: TGTGCCAGCAGAGCCGGACAGTATGGCTACACCTTC. It encodes CASRAGQYGYTF.

This clone is a singleton in its sample. The genes are TRBV9 and TRBJ2-3, with D maybe TRBD2 (5 bases). The CDR3 spans 15 residues. Germline V lookup: CDR1 SGDLS, CDR2 YYNGEE. Trimming removed 4 bases from V and 2 bases from J, with 14 bases in between. The CDR3 sequence: CASSLSGPFTDTQYF. CDR3 DNA sequence: TGTGCCAGCAGCCTGAGCGGCCCTTTCACAGATACGCAGTATTTT.

This rearrangement joins TRBV19 to TRBJ1-2, with TRBD1 as a possible D gene (5 bases). The germline V gene encodes CDR1 LNHDA and CDR2 SQIVND (reference sequence). The CDR3 is 12 residues long. Trimming cost V 9 bases and J 6 bases, with 14 bases left between them. The CDR3 nucleotides are TGTGCCAGCTTGGAAGGGGCCCATGGCTACACCTTC. It specifies CASLEGAHGYTF.

V is TRBV25-1 and J is TRBJ2-1, with a possible D match to TRBD1 (6 bases). CDR3 length: 14 amino acids. Germline CDR1 and CDR2: MGHDK and SYGVNS. The ends were cut back, 7 bases at V and 0 bases at J, with 10 bases in the middle. CDR3 DNA sequence: TGTGCCAGCACCAGGGGTAACTCCTACAATGAGCAGTTCTTC. Amino acid sequence: CASTRGNSYNEQFF.

V and J are TRBV5-1 and TRBJ2-2; no definite D call. Trimming stripped 7 bases from V and 2 bases from J, with 15 bases between. Looked up from germline, CDR1 is SGHRS and CDR2 is YFSETQ. CDR3 length equals 15 residues. The CDR3: CASQIFSGNTGELFF. CDR3 nucleotide sequence: TGCGCCAGCCAAATCTTCAGTGGTAACACCGGGGAGCTGTTTTTT.

This sequence joins TRBV7-9 and TRBJ2-1; no firm D call. The CDR3 covers 16 residues. The ends were cut back, 2 bases at V and 4 bases at J, with 15 bases in the middle. The V gene's germline CDR1 is SEHNR and CDR2 FQNEAQ (reference sequence). This CDR3 reads CASSLRNSRVYNEQFF. CDR3 bases: TGTGCCAGCAGCTTAAGGAACTCGCGTGTTTACAATGAGCAGTTCTTC.

This chain links TRBV10-2 with TRBJ1-2, with D possibly TRBD1 on 5 matching bases. This CDR3 comprises 11 residues. Deletions cut 5 bases from V and 8 bases from J, with 9 bases between. Germline V gene data show CDR1 as WSHSY and CDR2 as SAAADI. DNA for the CDR3: TGCGCCAGCAGTCGGGGGGAAGGCTACACCTTC. Its protein product is CASSRGEGYTF.

This chain links TRBV7-6 with TRBJ2-7; 7 positions agree with TRBD1. The germline gives CDR1 SGHVS, CDR2 FNYEAQ. The CDR3 runs 14 residues. J lost 7 bases, V lost 0 bases, and 6 bases had no gene match. The CDR3: CASSLARSRGEQYF. CDR3 DNA: TGTGCCAGCAGCTTAGCGCGATCCAGGGGGGAGCAGTACTTC. The entire variable domain, with the rest obtained from reference TRBV7-6 and TRBJ2-7, is as follows: GAGVSQSPRYKVTKRGQDVALRCDPISGHVSLYWYRQALGQGPEFLTYFNYEAQQDKSGLPNDRFSAERPEGSISTLTIQRTEQRDSAMYRCASSLARSRGEQYFGPGTRLTVT.

The chain links TRBV7-3 to TRBJ2-7; 10 bases are a match to TRBD2. Germline V gene lookup returns CDR1 SGHTA and CDR2 FQGTGA. The CDR3 spans 13 residues. V dropped 5 bases and J dropped 5; count of bases not matched to a gene: 3. CDR3 sequence: CASSKREGHEQYF. The CDR3 DNA reads as TGTGCCAGCAGCAAGCGGGAGGGCCACGAGCAGTACTTC.